This T cell receptor (beta chain) was sequenced for a study of cytomegalovirus exposure and HLA in healthy donors. This clone was seen a single time. The antigen is unknown. This CDR3 region has 16 residues. The germline V gene encodes CDR1 LNHDA and CDR2 SQIVND (reference sequence). V was clipped by 5 bases and J by 3 bases; unmatched bases: 10. PCR used 60 Vbeta primers and 13 Jbeta primers. Authors' processing steps: Tens of millions of unique TCR beta chains, roughly 10 million shared, were counted in a later analysis. The assay was immunoSEQ multiplex PCR, and TCRdb's table has in-frame clones only and misses some. V, J and clone size are those of that table, while D and trimming were read from the DNA. The repertoire consists of fewer than 200,000 clones, with over 75% occurring once and the leading ten covering approximately 2.5%. Study-wide points: Accurate predictions that matched the HLA-A and HLA-B alleles of most subjects were reportedly made from TCR beta sequences. TCR beta V- and J-gene trimming was later associated with a missense DCLRE1C variant. There were a few CMV-associated chains whose specificity for CMV antigens was confirmed in vitro.

The sample consisted of PBMCs. The receptor's source is a man in his 60s in good health and CMV-seronegative. The chain has TRBV19 and TRBJ1-5; 7 bases fit TRBD1. The CDR3 region is CASSHVGRGHNQPQHF. The DNA for the CDR3 is TGTGCCAGTAGTCACGTTGGAAGGGGGCACAATCAGCCCCAGCATTTT.